A single sample is the source of the 8 T cell receptor beta chains below, sequenced in a study of spatial heterogeneity in lung cancer. Whole-study results and caveats: In tumors, expanded intratumoral alpha and beta TCR counts tracked mutation counts.

Stated time point: sample taken at primary tumor resection. The antigens these receptors bind are not known. MiXCR was run by TCRdb on the 5' RACE reads, yielding one entry per CDR3 protein. The sample holds 8,500 to 10,000 distinct CDR3 sequences, roughly 54% seen once. The input for sequencing was lung tumor tissue, taken at surgery. The receptors come from a female donor with early-stage non-small cell lung cancer.

The rearrangement joins TRBV11-2 to TRBJ1-2; weak D call: TRBD1 (6 bases). V was trimmed by 1 base and J by 8 bases, leaving 14 bases between them. This CDR3 comprises 14 residues. The germline V gene has CDR1 SGHAT and CDR2 FQNNGV. This CDR3 is CASSLVWGARGYTF. The DNA of the CDR3 is TGTGCCAGCAGCTTAGTGTGGGGGGCGCGAGGCTACACCTTC.

The V and J genes are TRBV20-1 and TRBJ2-2; 9 bases map to TRBD2. The V segment lost 6 bases and the J segment 5 bases; nucleotides outside the gene matches: 7. The CDR3 is 14 residues long. CDR1 and CDR2 (germline): DFQATT, SNEGSKA (reference sequence). CDR3: CSASAGGFTGELFF. Written as DNA, the CDR3 is TGCAGTGCATCTGCGGGAGGGTTTACCGGGGAGCTGTTTTTT.

The V gene is TRBV9, the J gene TRBJ1-1; 7 nucleotides align to TRBD1. The CDR3 is 13 amino acids. Germline lookup yields CDR1 SGDLS and CDR2 YYNGEE. Losses at the gene ends were 6 bases for V and 2 bases for J; bases not matched to a gene: 4. The DNA for the CDR3 is TGTGCCAGCAACCGAGGGGGCAACACTGAAGCTTTCTTT. Translation: CASNRGGNTEAFF.

The genes are TRBV7-9 and TRBJ2-3; 7 positions agree with TRBD1. Unmatched junction bases numbered 6, after V lost 5 bases and J lost 1 base. The germline gives CDR1 SEHNR, CDR2 FQNEAQ (reference sequence). This CDR3 region has 15 residues. This CDR3 reads CASSPDRARTDTQYF. CDR3 in DNA: TGTGCCAGCAGCCCCGACAGGGCTCGCACAGATACGCAGTATTTT.

By proportion, this clonotype is medium-sized. CDR3: CASSLGGRYEQYF. CDR3 nucleotide sequence: TGTGCCAGCAGTTTAGGGGGTCGGTACGAGCAGTACTTC. This sequence joins TRBV12-3 or TRBV12-4 and TRBJ2-7; D unresolved. V was shortened by 1 base and J by 4 bases, with 8 bases between the two germline ends. The CDR3 runs 13 residues.

This clonotype was recorded once. In DNA, the CDR3 is TGTGCCAGCAGTCGTAGCCCGGGACAGGTCTATGGCTACACCTTC. Protein product: CASSRSPGQVYGYTF. The chain employs TRBV12-3 or TRBV12-4 and TRBJ1-2; TRBD1 matches at 8 bases. CDR3 length: 15 residues. After removal of 5 bases from V and 4 bases from J, the junction contained 9 bases not matched to a gene.

A few counts support this clonotype. This sequence joins TRBV27 and TRBJ1-6; 7 bases map to TRBD1. This CDR3 is built from 14 residues. The ends lost 6 bases at V and 6 bases at J; junction bases unmatched: 5. The germline gives CDR1 MNHEY, CDR2 SMNVEV (reference sequence). CDR3 in amino acids: CASRVGTVNSPLHF. Written as DNA, the CDR3 is TGTGCCAGCAGAGTGGGGACAGTTAATTCACCCCTCCACTTT.

The rearrangement uses TRBV20-1 and TRBJ1-5, with D possibly TRBD1 on 5 matching bases. Germline CDR1 is DFQATT and CDR2 is SNEGSKA (reference sequence). The CDR3 consists of 14 residues. V was shortened by 1 base and J by 1 base, with 8 bases between the two germline ends. The CDR3 loop is CSARGRGSNQPQHF. DNA for the CDR3: TGCAGTGCTAGAGGCCGGGGGAGCAATCAGCCCCAGCATTTT.